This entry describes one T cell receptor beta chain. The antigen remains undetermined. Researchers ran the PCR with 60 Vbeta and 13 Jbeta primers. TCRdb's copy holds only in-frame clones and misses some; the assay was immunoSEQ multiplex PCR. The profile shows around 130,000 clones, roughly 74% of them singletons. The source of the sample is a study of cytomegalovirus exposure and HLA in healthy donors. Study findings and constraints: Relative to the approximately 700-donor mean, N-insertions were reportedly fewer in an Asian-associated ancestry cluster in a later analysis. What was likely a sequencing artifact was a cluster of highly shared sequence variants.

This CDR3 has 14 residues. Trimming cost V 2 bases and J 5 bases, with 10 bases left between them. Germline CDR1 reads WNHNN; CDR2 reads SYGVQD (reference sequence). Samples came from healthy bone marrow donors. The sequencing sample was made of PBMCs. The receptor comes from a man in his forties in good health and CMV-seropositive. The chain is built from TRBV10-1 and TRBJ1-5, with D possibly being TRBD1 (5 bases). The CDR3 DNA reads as TGCGCCAGCAGTGAGACGACAGAAGATCAGCCCCAGCATTTT. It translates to CASSETTEDQPQHF.